Below, 13 T cell receptor beta chains from the same sample are listed, as sequenced in a study of T cell responses to AZD1222 COVID-19 vaccine. The protocol was immunoSEQ multiplex PCR, while the TCRdb copy is restricted to in-frame clones and leaves out a portion. The data hold about 130,000 clones, with around 83% observed a single time. This sample comprised peripheral blood, obtained on day 0 of AZD1222 vaccination. These TCRs come from an adult in good health.

The chain joins TRBV5-5 to TRBJ1-1, with TRBD1 as a possible D gene (6 bases). V was cut by 6 bases and J by 0 bases, with 12 bases left in between. The CDR3 runs 14 residues. Per the germline V gene, CDR1 is SGHKS and CDR2 is YYEKEE (reference sequence). The CDR3 sequence: CASMTGLMNTEAFF. CDR3 DNA sequence: TGTGCCAGCATGACAGGTTTAATGAACACTGAAGCTTTCTTT.

This clone was seen a few times. The chain uses TRBV29-1 and TRBJ2-7; no definite D call. Trimming removed 4 bases from V and 7 bases from J, with 17 bases in between. This CDR3 comprises 13 residues. Germline V CDR1 and CDR2: SQVTM, ANQGSEA. The CDR3 region is CSVVRVLPGEQYF. DNA of the CDR3: TGCAGCGTTGTTAGGGTACTACCGGGTGAGCAGTACTTC.

J is TRBJ2-5 and V is TRBV6-5; 7 bases are a match to TRBD1. The CDR3 is 15 amino acids. Looked up from germline, CDR1 is MNHEY and CDR2 is SVGAGI. The ends lost 8 bases at V and 2 bases at J; junction bases unmatched: 11. The CDR3: CASSRGGPPQETQYF. The CDR3 region has the DNA TGTGCCAGCTCAAGAGGGGGCCCACCACAAGAGACCCAGTACTTC.

This chain links TRBV2 with TRBJ1-5; perhaps TRBD1 as D (6 bases). V shed 3 bases and J shed 4 bases, with 13 bases lying between them. The CDR3 is 15 amino acids. Germline V gene sequence: CDR1 SNHLY, CDR2 FYNNEI. CDR3 sequence reads: CASSEGWGTNQPQHF. DNA of the CDR3: TGTGCCAGCAGTGAGGGATGGGGGACAAATCAGCCCCAGCATTTT.

This sequence joins TRBV5-6 and TRBJ1-2, with 7 bases aligning to TRBD1. The CDR3 is 15 residues long. The germline gives CDR1 SGHDT, CDR2 YYEEEE. J was trimmed by 4 bases and V by 4 bases; bases with no gene match: 10. The CDR3 DNA follows: TGTGCCAGCAGCGCGGGGCCGGGACAGACCTATGGCTACACCTTC. Amino acid sequence: CASSAGPGQTYGYTF.

The V call is TRBV2, the J call TRBJ2-7; D not certain. V was trimmed by 6 bases and J by 4 bases, leaving 10 bases between them. This CDR3 spans 12 amino acids. CDR1 is SNHLY, CDR2 FYNNEI, per germline. CDR3 sequence reads: CASSGRPYEQYF. CDR3 in DNA: TGTGCCAGCAGCGGCAGGCCTTACGAGCAGTACTTC.

The rearrangement links TRBV9 to TRBJ2-7; TRBD2 matches 12 bases. Germline-derived CDR1 and CDR2 are SGDLS and YYNGEE. J lost 3 bases, V lost 0 bases, and 4 bases had no gene match. This CDR3 has 16 residues. The CDR3 loop reads CASSVAGLAGNYEQYF. The CDR3, as DNA: TGTGCCAGCAGCGTAGCCGGACTAGCGGGAAACTACGAGCAGTACTTC. The entire variable domain, with the rest obtained from reference TRBV9 and TRBJ2-7, is as follows: DSGVTQTPKHLITATGQRVTLRCSPRSGDLSVYWYQQSLDQGLQFLIQYYNGEERAKGNILERFSAQQFPDLHSELNLSSLELGDSALYFCASSVAGLAGNYEQYFGPGTRLTVT.

This chain links TRBV12-5 with TRBJ2-1; TRBD1 matches at 11 bases. CDR1 and CDR2 from the germline V gene are LGHNT and FRNRAP. The CDR3 extends over 13 amino acids. V trimming: 9 bases; J trimming: 7 bases; junction bases outside the gene matches: 5. The CDR3 loop is CASRRDRGNEQFF. CDR3 coding DNA: TGTGCTAGCCGACGGGACAGGGGGAATGAGCAGTTCTTC.

The chain employs TRBV4-2 and TRBJ1-4; D is undetermined. The CDR3 consists of 11 residues. Germline V CDR1 and CDR2: LGHNA, YNFKEQ. V was shortened by 1 base and J by 7 bases, with 1 base between the two germline ends. Here the CDR3 reads CASSQGEKLFF. The CDR3 bases are TGTGCCAGCAGCCAAGGTGAAAAACTGTTTTTT.

This chain uses TRBV21-1 with TRBJ1-6; the D call of TRBD1 is as the table states it, not checked on the DNA. TRBV21-1 constitutes a pseudogene. The CDR3 loop spans 15 amino acids. The CDR3 sequence is CASSKEDRVVSPLHF. The CDR3 DNA is TGTGCCAGCAGCAAAGAGGACAGGGTGGTGTCACCCCTCCACTTT.

The genes are TRBV5-6 and TRBJ2-5; 11 bases line up with TRBD1. From germline, CDR1 is SGHDT and CDR2 YYEEEE. V lost 3 bases and J lost 5; bases outside the gene matches: 3. CDR3 size: 14 residues. The CDR3 nucleotides are TGTGCCAGCAGCTGGGACAGGGGGATCGAGACCCAGTACTTC. This sequence encodes CASSWDRGIETQYF.

In its sample, this clone was seen once. The genes are TRBV7-9 and TRBJ2-1; no definite D call. The germline V and J ends were trimmed by 1 base and 3 bases, with 1 base remaining between them. Germline V gene data show CDR1 as SEHNR and CDR2 as FQNEAQ (reference sequence). The CDR3 has 12 residues. CDR3: CASSLDYNEQFF. CDR3 nucleotide sequence: TGTGCCAGCAGCTTAGACTACAATGAGCAGTTCTTC.

The genes are TRBV5-1 and TRBJ2-3; possible D gene TRBD1, 6 bases. Germline-derived CDR1 and CDR2 are SGHRS and YFSETQ. V was pared by 0 bases and J by 2 bases, with 10 bases between. CDR3 size: 15 residues. The CDR3 DNA reads as TGCGCCAGCAGCTTGGCGGGACAAACCACAGATACGCAGTATTTT. Amino acids: CASSLAGQTTDTQYF.